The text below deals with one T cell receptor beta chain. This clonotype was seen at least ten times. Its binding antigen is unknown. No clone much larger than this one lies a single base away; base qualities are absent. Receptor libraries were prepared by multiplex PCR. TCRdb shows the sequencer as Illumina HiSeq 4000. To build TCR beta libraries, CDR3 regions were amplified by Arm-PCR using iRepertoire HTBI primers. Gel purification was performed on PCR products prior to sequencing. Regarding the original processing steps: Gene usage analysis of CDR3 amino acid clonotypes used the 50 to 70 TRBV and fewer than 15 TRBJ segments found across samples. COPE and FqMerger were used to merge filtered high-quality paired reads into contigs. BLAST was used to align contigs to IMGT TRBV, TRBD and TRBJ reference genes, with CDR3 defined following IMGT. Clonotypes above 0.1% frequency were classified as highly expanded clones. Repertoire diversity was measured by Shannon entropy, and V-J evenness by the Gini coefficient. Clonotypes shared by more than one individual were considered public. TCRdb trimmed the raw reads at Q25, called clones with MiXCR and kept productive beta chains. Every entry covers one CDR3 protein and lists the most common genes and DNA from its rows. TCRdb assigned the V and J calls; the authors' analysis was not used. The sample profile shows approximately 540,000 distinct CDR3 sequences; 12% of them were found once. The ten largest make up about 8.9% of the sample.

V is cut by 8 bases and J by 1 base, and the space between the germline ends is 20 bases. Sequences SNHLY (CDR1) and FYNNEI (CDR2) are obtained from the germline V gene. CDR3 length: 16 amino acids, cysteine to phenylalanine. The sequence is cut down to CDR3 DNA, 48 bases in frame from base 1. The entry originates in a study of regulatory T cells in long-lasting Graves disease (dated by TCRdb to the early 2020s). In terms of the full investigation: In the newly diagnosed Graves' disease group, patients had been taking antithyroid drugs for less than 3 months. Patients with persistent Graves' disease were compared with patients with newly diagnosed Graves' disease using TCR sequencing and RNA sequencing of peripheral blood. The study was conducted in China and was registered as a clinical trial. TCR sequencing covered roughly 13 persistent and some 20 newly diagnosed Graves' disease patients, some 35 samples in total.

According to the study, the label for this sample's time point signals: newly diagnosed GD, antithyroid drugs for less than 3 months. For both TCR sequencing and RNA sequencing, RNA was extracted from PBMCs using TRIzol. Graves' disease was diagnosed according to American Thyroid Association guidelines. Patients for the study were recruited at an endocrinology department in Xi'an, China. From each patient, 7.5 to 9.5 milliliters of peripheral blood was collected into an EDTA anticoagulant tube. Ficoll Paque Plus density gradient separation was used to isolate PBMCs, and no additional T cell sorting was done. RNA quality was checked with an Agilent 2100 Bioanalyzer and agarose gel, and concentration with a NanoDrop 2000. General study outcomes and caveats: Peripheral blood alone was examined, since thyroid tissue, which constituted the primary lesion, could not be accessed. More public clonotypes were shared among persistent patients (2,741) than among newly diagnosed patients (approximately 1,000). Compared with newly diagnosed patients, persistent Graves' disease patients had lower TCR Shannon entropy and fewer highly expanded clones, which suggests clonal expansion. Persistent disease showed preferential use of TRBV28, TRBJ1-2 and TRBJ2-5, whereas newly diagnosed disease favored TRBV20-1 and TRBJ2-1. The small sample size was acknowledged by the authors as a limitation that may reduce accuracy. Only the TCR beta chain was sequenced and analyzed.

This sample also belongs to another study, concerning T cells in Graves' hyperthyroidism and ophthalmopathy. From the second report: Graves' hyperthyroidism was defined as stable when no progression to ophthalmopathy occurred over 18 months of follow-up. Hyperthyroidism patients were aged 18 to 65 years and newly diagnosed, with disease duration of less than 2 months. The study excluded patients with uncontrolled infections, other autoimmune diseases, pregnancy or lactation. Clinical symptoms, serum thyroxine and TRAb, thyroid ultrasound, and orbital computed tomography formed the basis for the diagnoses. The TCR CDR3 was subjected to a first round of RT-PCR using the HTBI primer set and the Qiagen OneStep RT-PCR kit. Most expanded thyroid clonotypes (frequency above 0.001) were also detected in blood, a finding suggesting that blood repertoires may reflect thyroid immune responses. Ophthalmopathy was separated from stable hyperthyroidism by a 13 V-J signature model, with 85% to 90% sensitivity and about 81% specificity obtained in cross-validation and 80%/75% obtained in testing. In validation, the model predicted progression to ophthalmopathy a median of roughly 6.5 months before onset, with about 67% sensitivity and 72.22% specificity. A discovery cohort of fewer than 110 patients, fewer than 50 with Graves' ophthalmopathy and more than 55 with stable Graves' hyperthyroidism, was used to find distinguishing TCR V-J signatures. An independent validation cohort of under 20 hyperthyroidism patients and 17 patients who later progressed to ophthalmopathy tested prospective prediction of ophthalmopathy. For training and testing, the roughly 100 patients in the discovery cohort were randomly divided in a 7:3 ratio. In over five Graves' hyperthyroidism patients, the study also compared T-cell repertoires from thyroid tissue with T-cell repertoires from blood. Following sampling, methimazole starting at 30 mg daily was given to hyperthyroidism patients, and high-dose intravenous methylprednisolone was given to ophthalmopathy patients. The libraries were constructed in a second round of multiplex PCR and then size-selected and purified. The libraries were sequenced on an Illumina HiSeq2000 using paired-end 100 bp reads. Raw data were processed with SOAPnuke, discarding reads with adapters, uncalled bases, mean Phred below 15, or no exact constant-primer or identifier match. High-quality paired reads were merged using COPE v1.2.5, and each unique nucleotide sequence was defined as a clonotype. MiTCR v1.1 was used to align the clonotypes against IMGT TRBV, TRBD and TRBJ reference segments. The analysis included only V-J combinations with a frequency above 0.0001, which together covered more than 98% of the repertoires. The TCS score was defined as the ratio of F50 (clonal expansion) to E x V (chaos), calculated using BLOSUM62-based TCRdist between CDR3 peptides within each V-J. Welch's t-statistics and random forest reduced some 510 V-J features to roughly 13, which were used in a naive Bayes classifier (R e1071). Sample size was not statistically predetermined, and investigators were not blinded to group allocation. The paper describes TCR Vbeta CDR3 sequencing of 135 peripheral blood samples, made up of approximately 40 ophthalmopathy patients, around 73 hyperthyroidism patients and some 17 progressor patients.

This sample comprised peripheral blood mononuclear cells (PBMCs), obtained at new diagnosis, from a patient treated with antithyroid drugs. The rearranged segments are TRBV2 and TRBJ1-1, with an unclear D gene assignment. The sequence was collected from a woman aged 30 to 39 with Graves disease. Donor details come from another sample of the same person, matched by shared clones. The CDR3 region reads CASRSRNLLRNTEAFF. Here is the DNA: TGTGCCAGCCGATCCAGGAACCTACTCAGGAACACTGAAGCTTTCTTT.